Each of the 15 T cell receptor beta chains below was sequenced from the same sample in a study of blood T cell repertoires in COVID-19. The assay was immunoSEQ multiplex PCR, and TCRdb's table has in-frame clones only and misses some. The repertoire holds roughly 100,000 clones, with 70% to 90% as singletons. Sequencing was performed on peripheral blood. The receptors come from a human donor in a cohort sampled during active COVID-19.

A remark on this clone: One end of the junction fails to match germline, which may point to a read error. The chain employs TRBV12-3 or TRBV12-4 and TRBJ2-7, with D maybe TRBD2 (6 bases). CDR3 size: 13 residues. CDR3: CASSPGTGRPDTF. For the CDR3, the DNA is TGTGCCAGCAGTCCCGGGACTGGCCGACCGGACACGTTC.

CDR3 sequence (DNA): TGTGCCAGCAGCAAAGTAAGCGGGGGAGACACAGATACGCAGTATTTT. Encoded protein: CASSKVSGGDTDTQYF. The chain has TRBV21-1 and TRBJ2-3; TRBD2, as called in the table, went unchecked against the DNA. TRBV21-1 corresponds to a pseudogene. The CDR3 is 16 residues long.

This chain links TRBV7-2 with TRBJ2-1, with 10 bases identical to TRBD2. Germline CDR1 SGHTA, CDR2 FQGNSA. V was pared by 5 bases and J by 7 bases, with 5 bases of the junction left unmatched. The CDR3 is 14 amino acids. CDR3 coding DNA: TGTGCCAGCAGCCCTAGCGGGAGTCTGAATGAGCAGTTCTTC. Translation gives CASSPSGSLNEQFF.

This clone was counted a single time. This chain joins TRBV29-1 and TRBJ2-5, with 8 bases that match TRBD1. CDR1 and CDR2 (germline): SQVTM, ANQGSEA. This CDR3 is 12 amino acids long. With 4 bases clipped from V and 5 bases from J, the junction kept 3 bases outside the gene matches. CDR3 protein: CSVVTGVETQYF. The CDR3 DNA follows: TGCAGCGTTGTGACAGGGGTTGAGACCCAGTACTTC.

The CDR3 region has the DNA TGTGCCAGCAGTTTTTTAACCACAGGGGGTGAAGCTTTCTTT. It codes for CASSFLTTGGEAFF. The chain is built from TRBV28 and TRBJ1-1; 8 positions match TRBD1. The V segment lost 3 bases and the J segment 7 bases; nucleotides outside the gene matches: 7. This CDR3 is built from 14 residues. The germline V gene has CDR1 MDHEN and CDR2 SYDVKM.

This chain connects TRBV7-2 to TRBJ2-7; D perhaps matches TRBD1 (6 bases). Germline V gene data show CDR1 as SGHTA and CDR2 as FQGNSA. CDR3 length: 16 amino acids. Trimming cost V 4 bases and J 1 base, with 17 bases left between them. As DNA, the CDR3 is TGTGCCAGCAGCTCCGAGGCAGGGGACCATTCCTACGAGCAGTACTTC. It codes for CASSSEAGDHSYEQYF.

This sequence joins TRBV19 and TRBJ1-6; 8 nucleotides match TRBD1. The V gene's germline CDR1 is LNHDA and CDR2 SQIVND (reference sequence). This CDR3 has 15 amino acids. V dropped 3 bases and J dropped 9; count of bases not matched to a gene: 7. The CDR3 reads CASSIGAGGISPLHF. Written as DNA, the CDR3 is TGTGCCAGTAGTATCGGCGCAGGGGGCATTTCACCCCTCCACTTT.

The rearrangement links TRBV11-2 to TRBJ2-3; TRBD1 matches at 7 bases. This CDR3 region has 16 residues. Germline values: CDR1 SGHAT, CDR2 FQNNGV. V was pared by 5 bases and J by 5 bases, with 13 bases of the junction left unmatched. CDR3 residues: CASSRTAEDRRDTQYF. CDR3 coding DNA: TGTGCCAGCAGCAGAACGGCCGAGGACAGGAGAGATACGCAGTATTTT.

The rearrangement joins TRBV29-1 to TRBJ2-1; a weak D match, TRBD2 (6 bases). The germline V and J ends were trimmed by 4 bases and 2 bases, with 12 bases remaining between them. Per germline, CDR1 SQVTM and CDR2 ANQGSEA. This CDR3 has 14 residues. In DNA form, the CDR3 reads TGCAGCGTTGCGACCCGACTAGCCTACAATGAGCAGTTCTTC. It translates to CSVATRLAYNEQFF.

CDR3 nucleotide sequence: TGTGCCAGCAGTTTTCTGGCAGATTCTGGTGGCTACACCTTC. Its translation: CASSFLADSGGYTF. This rearrangement joins TRBV27 to TRBJ1-2, with D unclear. The ends were cut back, 3 bases at V and 7 bases at J, with 15 bases in the middle. There are 14 residues in the CDR3. Germline V gene lookup returns CDR1 MNHEY and CDR2 SMNVEV (reference sequence).

The chain has TRBV28 and TRBJ1-6; weak D call: TRBD1 (5 bases). Trimming took 2 bases from V and 10 from J, leaving 15 bases between them. From germline, CDR1 is MDHEN and CDR2 SYDVKM. The CDR3 runs to 15 residues. The CDR3 coding sequence is TGTGCCAGCAGTTTAGGTGGGGGTCGGGGGTCACCCCTCCACTTT. This gives the protein CASSLGGGRGSPLHF.

This chain uses TRBV7-9 with TRBJ1-1; 7 bases line up with TRBD1. The CDR3 length is 12 residues. The germline V gene encodes CDR1 SEHNR and CDR2 FQNEAQ (reference sequence). With V trimmed by 5 bases and J by 10 bases, 7 bases remained unmatched. CDR3 sequence (DNA): TGTGCCAGCAGCCCAGAACAGGGGAGAGCTTTCTTT. Amino acid sequence: CASSPEQGRAFF.

This chain links TRBV5-1 with TRBJ1-1; D not certain. The CDR3 spans 13 residues. Looked up from germline, CDR1 is SGHRS and CDR2 is YFSETQ. V was shortened by 6 bases and J by 1 base, with 10 bases between the two germline ends. In DNA form, the CDR3 reads TGCGCCAGCACCCCAGGTGGGAACACTGAAGCTTTCTTT. Its translation: CASTPGGNTEAFF.

CDR3 nucleotides: TGTGCCAGCAGTCCTCTGCGAGCGAACACCGGGGAGCTGTTTTTT. Protein product: CASSPLRANTGELFF. V gene TRBV6-6 combines with J gene TRBJ2-2, with D unclear. The CDR3 spans 15 residues. Trimming removed 5 bases from V and 0 bases from J, with 10 bases in between. Germline CDR1 is MNHNY and CDR2 is SVGAGI (reference sequence).

This clone has a single count. V is TRBV5-6 and J is TRBJ2-5, with 7 bases fitting TRBD1. Germline V gives CDR1 SGHDT, CDR2 YYEEEE. This CDR3 is built from 14 residues. J gave up 5 bases and V 2 bases, and 6 bases lay outside the gene matches. The CDR3 here is CASSLKTGPETQYF. The CDR3, as DNA: TGTGCCAGCAGCTTAAAGACAGGGCCGGAGACCCAGTACTTC.